A selection of T cell receptor beta chains follows, all from one sample in a study of early T cells in non-severe SARS-CoV-2 infection. TCRdb ran MiXCR on the 5' RACE reads and lists one entry per CDR3 protein. The profile covers 60,000 to 70,000 distinct CDR3 sequences, with over 4.5% appearing a single time and approximately 5.4% taken by the ten largest. Specimen: whole blood. The receptors originated from an adult who was a healthcare worker with PCR-confirmed SARS-CoV-2 infection or an uninfected control (not recorded which). Both conserved end residues are part of each CDR3. D genes are given only for firm matches. Part of the rows lack a size; the others show once, few, many or a class for expanded clones.

TRBV27,TRBJ1-1,few,NA,CASRSGSYTEAFF,TGTGCCAGCAGGTCCGGGAGTTACACTGAAGCTTTCTTT
TRBV20-1,TRBJ2-3,many,NA,CSAKSGNTQYF,TGCAGTGCAAAATCAGGGAATACGCAGTATTTT
TRBV20-1,TRBJ2-3,NA,NA,CSAPPGTDTQYF,TGCAGTGCTCCTCCAGGCACAGATACGCAGTATTTT
TRBV7-6,TRBJ2-1,few,NA,CASSFDDYNEQFF,TGTGCCAGCAGCTTTGACGACTACAATGAGCAGTTCTTC
TRBV19,TRBJ2-5,NA,NA,CASSTNQGSGETQYF,TGTGCCAGTAGTACTAACCAGGGGTCGGGGGAGACCCAGTACTTC
TRBV4-3,TRBJ2-7,many,TRBD2,CASSQAAGLAGVYEQYF,TGCGCCAGCAGCCAAGCGGCAGGACTAGCGGGAGTCTACGAGCAGTACTTC
TRBV7-8,TRBJ1-1,NA,TRBD1,CASSPTGPTEAFF,TGTGCCAGCAGCCCGACAGGGCCCACTGAAGCTTTCTTT
TRBV4-2,TRBJ1-5,many,TRBD1,CASSHTGDQPQHF,TGTGCCAGCAGCCATACAGGGGATCAGCCCCAGCATTTT
TRBV6-4,TRBJ1-6,many,NA,CASSEGSGYNSPLHF,TGTGCCAGCAGTGAAGGCTCCGGGTATAATTCACCCCTCCACTTT
TRBV20-1,TRBJ2-1,many,NA,CSAGGTLGDNEQFF,TGCAGTGCTGGGGGGACACTCGGGGACAATGAGCAGTTCTTC
TRBV29-1,TRBJ2-7,many,NA,CSVEEGGQSYEQYF,TGCAGCGTTGAAGAGGGGGGGCAGAGCTACGAGCAGTACTTC
TRBV12-3/TRBV12-4,TRBJ2-2,many,TRBD1,CASSFRTGGGRAEGELFF,TGTGCCAGCAGTTTCCGCACAGGGGGCGGTCGGGCAGAGGGGGAGCTGTTTTTT
TRBV5-4,TRBJ2-7,many,NA,CASSPGGIGSSYEQYF,TGTGCCAGCAGCCCCGGAGGGATCGGGAGCTCCTACGAGCAGTACTTC
TRBV11-2,TRBJ2-3,many,TRBD2,CASSLVGLAGGPQATQYF,TGTGCCAGCAGCTTAGTTGGCCTAGCGGGGGGGCCGCAGGCTACGCAGTATTTT